The 24 T cell receptor beta chains in this list originate from one sample, sequenced in a study of PD-L1 blockade in urothelial cancer. Assay used: immunoSEQ multiplex PCR; TCRdb lists only in-frame clones, some missing. This sample yields around 100,000 clones, of which roughly 84% are seen a single time; roughly 2.2% belongs to the top ten. The sample in question was PBMCs, obtained around atezolizumab (anti-PD-L1) treatment. The receptors shown here come from a man aged 50-60 years with urothelial cancer.

The chain joins TRBV7-8 to TRBJ2-1; D possibly corresponds to TRBD2 (5 bases). Germline V gene sequence: CDR1 SGHVS, CDR2 FQNEAQ. This CDR3 contains 16 residues. Trimming removed 0 bases from V and 6 bases from J, with 15 bases in between. Here the CDR3 reads CASSLANLLEVNEQFF. The CDR3 bases are TGTGCCAGCAGCTTAGCGAACCTGCTGGAGGTCAATGAGCAGTTCTTC.

CDR3 coding DNA: TGTGCCAGCAGCTCCGGGGGGGGAGGGTCCCAAGAGACCCAGTACTTC. It translates to CASSSGGGGSQETQYF. This rearrangement joins TRBV5-4 to TRBJ2-5; 8 nucleotides align to TRBD2. The CDR3 is made up of 16 amino acids. Germline loops: CDR1 SGHNT, CDR2 YYREEE (reference sequence). V lost 3 bases, J lost 1 base, and 8 bases stayed unmatched. The complete variable domain, with remaining parts taken from reference TRBV5-4 and TRBJ2-5, reads ETGVTQSPTHLIKTRGQQVTLRCSSQSGHNTVSWYQQALGQGPQFIFQYYREEENGRGNFPPRFSGLQFPNYSSELNVNALELDDSALYLCASSSGGGGSQETQYFGPGTRLLVL.

The chain couples TRBV19 to TRBJ1-5; the D is unclear. Germline CDR1 is LNHDA and CDR2 is SQIVND (reference sequence). Trimming removed 3 bases at V and 0 bases at J, with 9 bases between. The CDR3 runs to 15 residues. The CDR3 coding sequence is TGTGCCAGTAGTATCGCGGCTTATAGCAATCAGCCCCAGCATTTT. Encoded protein: CASSIAAYSNQPQHF.

The chain couples TRBV7-2 to TRBJ2-1; 8 bases are a match to TRBD2. The J segment lost 1 base and the V segment lost 6 bases, leaving 5 bases of the junction unmatched. The CDR3 has 15 amino acids. Germline V lookup: CDR1 SGHTA, CDR2 FQGNSA. Here the CDR3 reads CASRSSGSSYNEQFF. The CDR3 DNA reads TGTGCCAGCAGATCAAGCGGGAGTTCCTACAATGAGCAGTTCTTC.

The chain has TRBV19 and TRBJ1-5; 9 bases align to TRBD1. After removal of 6 bases from V and 5 bases from J, the junction contained 5 bases not matched to a gene. Germline CDR1 is LNHDA and CDR2 is SQIVND (reference sequence). The CDR3 contains 14 residues. The CDR3 DNA is TGTGCCAGTAGAGCCGGGACAGGGTATCAGCCCCAGCATTTT. It yields the protein CASRAGTGYQPQHF.

V and J are TRBV5-1 and TRBJ2-1; no firm D call. Germline CDR1 reads SGHRS; CDR2 reads YFSETQ. The CDR3 length is 13 residues. Trimming cost V 9 bases and J 4 bases, with 14 bases left between them. The CDR3 sequence: CATSLHRYNEQFF. The CDR3 DNA is TGCGCCACCTCCTTACACAGATACAATGAGCAGTTCTTC. Full variable domain (outside the CDR3, taken from reference TRBV5-1 and TRBJ2-1): KAGVTQTPRYLIKTRGQQVTLSCSPISGHRSVSWYQQTPGQGLQFLFEYFSETQRNKGNFPGRFSGRQFSNSRSEMNVSTLELGDSALYLCATSLHRYNEQFFGPGTRLTVL.

This clone was seen just once. This chain joins TRBV30 and TRBJ2-5; no clear D. The CDR3 is 14 amino acids. V lost 5 bases, J lost 5 bases, and 18 bases lay in between. Germline V lookup: CDR1 GTSNPN, CDR2 SVGIG (reference sequence). CDR3 DNA sequence: TGTGCCTGGGAGAAGGTTGGCGGCGACGAGACCCAGTACTTC. Translated: CAWEKVGGDETQYF.

This rearrangement joins TRBV28 to TRBJ2-5; the D gene is possibly TRBD1 (5 bases). Germline V gene data show CDR1 as MDHEN and CDR2 as SYDVKM. The ends were cut back, 3 bases at V and 5 bases at J, with 16 bases in the middle. This CDR3 is 15 amino acids long. This chain's CDR3 is CASSLTAPPYETQYF. The CDR3 DNA follows: TGTGCCAGCAGTTTGACAGCACCGCCCTATGAGACCCAGTACTTC.

This clone was recorded a few times. The chain is built from TRBV2 and TRBJ1-5; 7 nucleotides line up with TRBD1. There are 14 residues in the CDR3. With 2 bases clipped from V and 7 bases from J, the junction kept 5 bases outside the gene matches. Germline values: CDR1 SNHLY, CDR2 FYNNEI. CDR3 sequence reads: CASSEYNRGQPQHF. CDR3 sequence (DNA): TGTGCCAGCAGTGAATATAACAGGGGACAGCCCCAGCATTTT.

This clone was recorded once. The J gene is TRBJ2-1, the V gene TRBV28, with 13 bases aligning to TRBD2. This CDR3 contains 19 residues. Per germline, CDR1 MDHEN and CDR2 SYDVKM. Trimming cost V 6 bases and J 8 bases; bases outside gene matches: 19. The CDR3 sequence: CASSDRGGTSGTLGDEQFF. The CDR3 DNA follows: TGTGCCAGCAGCGACCGCGGCGGGACTAGCGGGACCCTCGGTGATGAGCAGTTCTTC.

The rearrangement uses TRBV28 and TRBJ2-3; the D is unclear. Germline V gene data show CDR1 as MDHEN and CDR2 as SYDVKM. There are 12 residues in the CDR3. Trimming removed 11 bases from V and 1 base from J, with 10 bases in between. The DNA for the CDR3 is TGTGCCCTAGGCGAACGCACAGATACGCAGTATTTT. Encoded protein: CALGERTDTQYF.

The chain combines TRBV7-3 with TRBJ1-6; 7 bases align to TRBD1. CDR3 length: 17 amino acids. CDR1 SGHTA and CDR2 FQGTGA come from the germline V gene. The trim removed 2 bases at V and 7 bases at J, leaving 11 bases unmatched. In DNA form, the CDR3 reads TGTGCCAGCAGCTTAGAGGGACAGTCTGGGCCAAATTCACCCCTCCACTTT. Protein sequence: CASSLEGQSGPNSPLHF. Drawing the rest from reference TRBV7-3 and TRBJ1-6, the complete variable domain is GAGVSQTPSNKVTEKGKYVELRCDPISGHTALYWYRQSLGQGPEFLIYFQGTGAADDSGLPNDRFFAVRPEGSVSTLKIQRTERGDSAVYLCASSLEGQSGPNSPLHFGNGTRLTVT.

The V gene is TRBV6-5, the J gene TRBJ1-6, with 9 bases fitting TRBD1. The CDR3 spans 16 residues. With 0 bases clipped from V and 9 bases from J, the junction kept 6 bases outside the gene matches. Germline values: CDR1 MNHEY, CDR2 SVGAGI. CDR3 DNA sequence: TGTGCCAGCAGTTACTCTGGACAGGGGATGAGTTCACCCCTCCACTTT. Translation gives CASSYSGQGMSSPLHF.

The V call is TRBV11-2, the J call TRBJ2-1; 13 positions agree with TRBD2. The ends lost 5 bases at V and 8 bases at J; junction bases unmatched: 15. Germline CDR1 SGHAT, CDR2 FQNNGV. CDR3 length equals 18 residues. CDR3 protein: CASSPRSKLAGGDHEQFF. In DNA, the CDR3 is TGTGCCAGCAGCCCGCGCAGTAAACTAGCGGGAGGGGACCATGAGCAGTTCTTC.

The chain recombines TRBV7-9 with TRBJ2-1; TRBD2 matches 7 bases. Germline V CDR1 and CDR2: SEHNR, FQNEAQ (reference sequence). CDR3 length equals 14 residues. Trimming at V came to 5 bases and at J to 5 bases, leaving 6 bases not matched to a gene. CDR3 sequence (DNA): TGTGCCAGCAGCCCCAGCGGGGAAGACAATGAGCAGTTCTTC. Amino acids: CASSPSGEDNEQFF.

The chain employs TRBV5-4 and TRBJ2-7; 16 nucleotides match TRBD2. Per the germline V gene, CDR1 is SGHNT and CDR2 is YYREEE (reference sequence). The CDR3 sequence is 16 residues long. Losses at the gene ends were 6 bases for V and 7 bases for J; bases not matched to a gene: 10. The DNA of the CDR3 is TGTGCCAGCATGCCCGGGACTAGCGGGAGGGCGGGTGAGCAGTACTTC. It codes for CASMPGTSGRAGEQYF.

The chain is built from TRBV18 and TRBJ2-7, with TRBD1 as a possible D gene (5 bases). This CDR3 region has 15 residues. The V end was cut by 6 bases, the J end by 5 bases, with 20 bases between. Germline CDR1 is KGHSH and CDR2 is LQKENI. CDR3 DNA: TGTGCCAGCTCCCCTCTGGGGCAGGGATTGAACGAGCAGTACTTC. Amino acids: CASSPLGQGLNEQYF.

This chain uses TRBV27 with TRBJ2-7; D possibly corresponds to TRBD1 (5 bases). This CDR3 comprises 15 residues. Trimming cost V 3 bases and J 0 bases, with 12 bases left between them. Germline V lookup: CDR1 MNHEY, CDR2 SMNVEV (reference sequence). The DNA of the CDR3 is TGTGCCAGCAGTTTTGCAGACAGCACCTCCTACGAGCAGTACTTC. This sequence encodes CASSFADSTSYEQYF.

This clone was picked up one time. This rearrangement joins TRBV19 to TRBJ1-1; TRBD1 is a possible D gene (6 bases). V dropped 7 bases and J dropped 1 base, with 13 bases sitting between them. This CDR3 contains 14 residues. The V gene's germline CDR1 is LNHDA and CDR2 SQIVND (reference sequence). The CDR3 nucleotides are TGTGCCAGTACCGCCGGGACAAAGAACACTGAAGCTTTCTTT. Its protein product is CASTAGTKNTEAFF.

V gene TRBV28 combines with J gene TRBJ2-3; D not resolved. Per the germline V gene, CDR1 is MDHEN and CDR2 is SYDVKM. With 6 bases removed from V and 1 base from J, the gap between germline ends came to 14 bases. The CDR3 is 15 residues long. CDR3: CASSLGSRGTDTQYF. CDR3 coding DNA: TGTGCCAGCAGCCTCGGGTCCCGGGGCACAGATACGCAGTATTTT.

This clone was found once. This chain links TRBV6-5 with TRBJ1-2; D possibly corresponds to TRBD1 (6 bases). The CDR3 is 12 residues long. The V and J ends lost 10 bases and 4 bases respectively, with 13 bases between them. Per the germline V gene, CDR1 is MNHEY and CDR2 is SVGAGI. The CDR3: CATSGTTYGYTF. The CDR3 coding sequence is TGTGCCACTTCCGGGACAACCTATGGCTACACCTTC.

This chain connects TRBV6-5 to TRBJ2-7, with TRBD1 matching over 8 bases. With V trimmed by 7 bases and J by 2 bases, 7 bases remained unmatched. This CDR3 is built from 14 residues. Germline-derived CDR1 and CDR2 are MNHEY and SVGAGI. The CDR3 DNA sequence: TGTGCCAGCACCCGGGACAGGATAGCCTACGAGCAGTACTTC. As protein: CASTRDRIAYEQYF.

This rearrangement joins TRBV2 to TRBJ2-7; TRBD1 aligns across 11 bases. The junction had 1 base not matched to a gene; V was cut back by 6 bases and J by 0 bases. Per the germline V gene, CDR1 is SNHLY and CDR2 is FYNNEI. This CDR3 is built from 14 residues. CDR3 DNA: TGTGCCAGCAGGGGGACAGGGGGCTCCTACGAGCAGTACTTC. Protein product: CASRGTGGSYEQYF.

The chain has TRBV28 and TRBJ2-3, with 8 bases aligning to TRBD2. The CDR3 has 16 residues. Germline lookup yields CDR1 MDHEN and CDR2 SYDVKM. V lost 3 bases and J lost 0; bases outside the gene matches: 5. Here the CDR3 reads CASSLAGGFSTDTQYF. CDR3 DNA sequence: TGTGCCAGCAGTTTGGCGGGGGGCTTTAGCACAGATACGCAGTATTTT. Drawing the rest from reference TRBV28 and TRBJ2-3, the complete variable domain is DVKVTQSSRYLVKRTGEKVFLECVQDMDHENMFWYRQDPGLGLRLIYFSYDVKMKEKGDIPEGYSVSREKKERFSLILESASTNQTSMYLCASSLAGGFSTDTQYFGPGTRLTVL.